The source of this T cell receptor beta chain is a study of shared clonotypes between healthy human individuals (dated by TCRdb to 2020 to 2022). The study in broad terms: The cohort included three men and two women between 18 and 49 years of age. For each donor, three plates each were used for CD4 naive and CD4 memory, two plates were used for CD8 naive, and one plate was used for CD8 memory. Between about 0.85 and 10 billion PBMCs per donor were obtained by leukapheresis. To increase sequencing depth and limit assay-specific biases, TCR repertoire library preparation and sequencing were carried out by different laboratories using diverse techniques. To estimate repertoire size and how much clonotype sharing occurs between individuals, the study deeply sequenced the blood TCR repertoires of five healthy adults. On the study overall, not on this receptor specifically: Higher generation probabilities were observed for clonotypes shared by all four sorted-subset donors than for non-shared clonotypes. The small number of donors limited the genetic and exposure-history diversity represented. Based on pairwise subsampling, the degree of clonotype sharing among donors was expected to be affected by sequencing depth. Incomplete sequencing was indicated by rarefaction of sorted-subset datasets, despite the large sequencing depth. Sampling was limited to blood, and TCR repertoires in tissue likely differ from TCR repertoires in blood. Estimated clonotype richness was generally larger for naive than for memory subsets. When four donors were compared, the shared fraction of clonotypes was approximately 5% for naive CD4, 3.5% to 4% for naive CD8, more than 2% for memory CD4, and roughly 0.4% for memory CD8.

Using the deep immunoSEQ assay, multiplex PCR amplified TCR CDR3 regions from genomic DNA. Genomic DNA extracted from each cell subset was distributed evenly over all wells of several immunoSEQ 96-well plates, and each plate served as one replicate. For sorted subsets, 200 to 250 ng of genomic DNA, equivalent to around 30,000 T cell genomes, went into each replicate PCR. Purified libraries were quantified with a Qubit 3.0 fluorometer, sized on a Bioanalyzer 2100, and re-quantified with the KAPA Library Quantification kit. Each immunoSEQ 96-well plate was sequenced on its own single-read 150-cycle Illumina NextSeq 550 flow cell. Turning to the authors' computational methods: Because the immunoSEQ output held only junctional sequences and lacked quality scores, the filtering could not match the filtering applied to full-length reads. To assign V/J genes and CDR3, sequences were annotated using PyIR, a Python wrapper for IgBLAST v1.9, with IMGT germline references. Reads were removed for weak V/J assignments (E-value above 1e-6), missing CDR3, stop codons, out-of-frame junctions, or ambiguous translated residues. A V3J clonotype was defined by an identical inferred V gene, J gene, and CDR3 amino acid sequence. The percentage overlap between two repertoires was calculated by dividing the number of shared unique clonotypes by the size of the smaller repertoire. RTK rarefaction, the Chao1 estimator, and Recon v2.1 estimates of unobserved clonotypes were used to assess repertoire richness. For all TCRbeta clonotypes obtained by the gDNA method from several donors, generation probabilities were computed with OLGA. The source is immuneACCESS, and TCRdb retained only in-frame sequences with V and J called. Part of the clones is not carried over; for the studies checked, unresolved V genes explain less than half of this, and the remainder is unexplained. V, J and clone size are those of that table, while D and trimming were read from the DNA. This sample has 1,100,000 or so clones in its table, and approximately 78% of those were observed once. The ten biggest clones cover approximately 0.5% of the sample.

From the cysteine through the phenylalanine, the CDR3 covers 16 amino acids. Only the CDR3 part of the read is kept: 48 bases, read in frame from the first base. Unmatched junction bases come to 12, with V trimmed by 5 bases and J by 5 bases. CDR1 and CDR2, per the germline V gene, are MDHEN and SYDVKM. The donors were healthy, HIV-negative adults who had no recently reported acute infections or vaccinations. Only Caucasian adults living in Nashville, Tennessee, USA were represented among the donors. CD4+ T cells were enriched through magnetic negative selection, after which naive cells were positively selected on CD45RA and the remaining negative fraction served as the memory subset. After blood collection by leukapheresis, PBMCs were isolated using Ficoll-Histopaque density gradient centrifugation and then cryopreserved in the vapor phase of liquid nitrogen. Analytical flow cytometry was used to check the purity and quantity of every magnetically sorted T cell population. Each sorted fraction had its genomic DNA isolated and then quantified by UV absorbance on a Nanodrop 2000c.

This clone was seen only a few times. Its antigen is still unknown. Base qualities are not at hand, and no much larger clone is one base apart. The sequenced material came from memory CD4+ T cells from PBMCs. What this sample's cell subset or site label stands for: CD45RA-negative fraction. This receptor was obtained from a man in his late teens or twenties in good health. Some clones in this sample may be carry-over from other donors' samples. This receptor chain uses TRBV28 and TRBJ2-5; 9 bases in the middle match TRBD2. Here the CDR3 is given as CASSPPLAGATETQYF. The DNA is as follows: TGTGCCAGCAGTCCCCCCTTAGCGGGAGCGACGGAGACCCAGTACTTC. The variable domain in full, with residues beyond the CDR3 obtained from the reference TRBV28 and TRBJ2-5 genes, is DVKVTQSSRYLVKRTGEKVFLECVQDMDHENMFWYRQDPGLGLRLIYFSYDVKMKEKGDIPEGYSVSREKKERFSLILESASTNQTSMYLCASSPPLAGATETQYFGPGTRLLVL.